The clone carrying this T cell receptor (beta chain) was detected a few times. Its antigen remains unidentified. All of the isolated RNA was reverse transcribed, so expressed TCRB transcripts were sequenced. Several million reads were obtained on average from naive, central memory and regulatory T cell samples. Method: immunoSEQ multiplex PCR; TCRdb's copy keeps in-frame clones and lacks some. The data contain about 390,000 clones, around 10% of them singletons. The sample is drawn from a study of beta chain features in type 1 diabetes. Study conclusions and caveats: Patients and controls would be equally affected if PCR favored shorter templates. TCRB CDR3s were moderately but significantly shorter in Type 1 diabetes patients in all four CD4+ subsets.

The sample consisted of central memory CD4+ T cells from blood. This clonotype was obtained from a man aged 25 to 45 with type 1 diabetes.

The CDR3 is CASSDSGQNTEAFF. CDR3 sequence (DNA): TGTGCCAGCAGTGACTCAGGGCAGAACACTGAAGCTTTCTTT. The rearrangement uses TRBV6-4 and TRBJ1-1; D remains ambiguous. Per germline, CDR1 MRHNA and CDR2 SNTAGT. The CDR3 spans 14 residues. The V end lost 0 bases, the J end lost 1 base, and 6 bases lay between the germline ends.